These 30 T cell receptor beta chains originate from one sample sequenced in a study of beta chain features in type 1 diabetes. Isolated RNA was reverse transcribed in full, so expressed TCRB transcripts were sequenced. Data came from immunoSEQ multiplex PCR; TCRdb stores just in-frame clones and leaves some out. In the table there are 850,000 to 900,000 clones, 15% to 20% of which are singletons. Sequencing input: naive CD4+ T cells from blood. All receptors come from a woman between 18 and 30 years old in good health.

The rearrangement uses TRBV25-1 and TRBJ2-5; 7 bases line up with TRBD2. V shed 1 base, J shed 4 bases, and the junction held 6 bases outside the gene matches. Germline V lookup: CDR1 MGHDK, CDR2 SYGVNS. This CDR3 has 15 residues. The CDR3 sequence: CASSEWGGVGETQYF. For the CDR3, the DNA is TGTGCCAGCAGTGAATGGGGGGGAGTAGGAGAGACCCAGTACTTC.

This sequence joins TRBV10-3 and TRBJ1-5, with D possibly matching TRBD1 (6 bases). The V end lost 2 bases, the J end lost 3 bases, and 8 bases lay between the germline ends. CDR3 size: 14 residues. The V gene's germline CDR1 is ENHRY and CDR2 SYGVKD. Here the CDR3 reads CAISETGNNQPQHF. The CDR3 coding sequence is TGTGCCATCAGTGAGACAGGGAACAATCAGCCCCAGCATTTT.

The rearrangement links TRBV4-2 to TRBJ2-2; TRBD2 matches 10 bases. This CDR3 is built from 17 residues. V lost 1 base and J lost 3; bases outside the gene matches: 5. Germline assignment: CDR1 LGHNA and CDR2 YNFKEQ. As DNA, the CDR3 is TGTGCCAGCAGCCAAGTTCTCGGACTAGCGGACACCGGGGAGCTGTTTTTT. It specifies CASSQVLGLADTGELFF.

This chain joins TRBV20-1 and TRBJ2-5, with unresolved D. This CDR3 has 11 amino acids. With 8 bases removed from V and 5 bases from J, the gap between germline ends came to 12 bases. Germline V gene data show CDR1 as DFQATT and CDR2 as SNEGSKA (reference sequence). The chain's CDR3 is CSIRVGETQYF. The CDR3, as DNA: TGCAGTATCCGGGTTGGGGAGACCCAGTACTTC.

V and J are TRBV28 and TRBJ2-1; TRBD2 aligns across 9 bases. The CDR3 runs to 12 residues. CDR1 MDHEN and CDR2 SYDVKM come from the germline V gene. V was pared by 6 bases and J by 10 bases, with 4 bases of the junction left unmatched. The DNA for the CDR3 is TGTGCCAGCAGGACTACTAGCGGGGAGCAGTTCTTC. Translating gives CASRTTSGEQFF.

The sample holds many counts of this clone. The genes are TRBV4-3 and TRBJ2-4, with D possibly being TRBD2 (5 bases). Between the trimmed V and J ends, which lost 0 bases and 1 base, there was a span of 13 bases. The CDR3 extends over 17 amino acids. The germline CDR1 and CDR2 sequences are LGHNA and YSLEER. The CDR3 spells CASSQDGGAFAKNIQYF. The CDR3 DNA is TGCGCCAGCAGCCAAGATGGAGGCGCCTTTGCCAAAAACATTCAGTACTTC.

The chain has TRBV7-3 and TRBJ2-3, with 9 positions matching TRBD1. With 4 bases clipped from V and 5 bases from J, the junction kept 10 bases outside the gene matches. The germline V gene has CDR1 SGHTA and CDR2 FQGTGA. The CDR3 length is 16 residues. CDR3 coding DNA: TGTGCCAGCAGCTCTAAACCGGGACAGGGCAGAGATACGCAGTATTTT. Amino acids: CASSSKPGQGRDTQYF.

In this sample, this clone turned up a few times. V and J are TRBV28 and TRBJ2-7; D might be TRBD1 or TRBD2, each matching 5 bases. The CDR3 covers 14 residues. With 4 bases removed from V and 4 bases from J, the gap between germline ends came to 14 bases. CDR1 is MDHEN and CDR2 is SYDVKM in the germline V gene. The CDR3: CASSSGRVRYEQYF. CDR3 in DNA: TGTGCCAGCAGTTCGGGACGGGTACGATACGAGCAGTACTTC.

The rearrangement joins TRBV7-2 to TRBJ2-7; 10 nucleotides line up with TRBD1. V lost 0 bases and J lost 4; bases outside the gene matches: 6. Germline V gene lookup returns CDR1 SGHTA and CDR2 FQGNSA. The CDR3 contains 16 residues. CDR3 sequence reads: CASSLAGQGDPYEQYF. The CDR3, as DNA: TGTGCCAGCAGCTTAGCAGGACAGGGGGACCCATACGAGCAGTACTTC.

The chain couples TRBV6-1 to TRBJ2-2; D is perhaps TRBD1 (7 bases). The germline CDR1 and CDR2 sequences are MNHNS and SASEGT. CDR3 length equals 16 residues. Trimming took 2 bases from V and 7 from J, leaving 17 bases between them. The CDR3 spells CASSESLGGGFGELFF. CDR3 nucleotide sequence: TGTGCCAGCAGTGAATCTCTTGGAGGGGGCTTCGGGGAGCTGTTTTTT.

This clone has only a few counts. The J gene is TRBJ1-1, the V gene TRBV11-2; D gene unclear. Trimming left V 5 bases short and J 11 bases short, with 18 bases between. The CDR3 extends over 13 amino acids. Germline V gene data show CDR1 as SGHAT and CDR2 as FQNNGV. CDR3 DNA sequence: TGTGCCAGCAGCGTTATAGGATGGACGGGGGCTTTCTTT. Translation gives CASSVIGWTGAFF.

This clone has only a few counts. The identical CDR3 is also encoded by other nucleotide sequences in the sample. The chain recombines TRBV11-2 with TRBJ2-3; a weak D match, TRBD1 (6 bases). CDR3 length: 14 amino acids. Trimming took off 3 bases at V and 3 bases at J, with 10 bases between the two ends. Looked up from germline, CDR1 is SGHAT and CDR2 is FQNNGV. CDR3 sequence (DNA): TGTGCCAGCAGCTTTACAGGGTCGACAGATACGCAGTATTTT. This translates into CASSFTGSTDTQYF.

The chain joins TRBV18 to TRBJ2-2; no clear D. The germline gives CDR1 KGHSH, CDR2 LQKENI. V lost 3 bases and J 3 bases, leaving 8 bases between the germline ends. This CDR3 has 14 residues. The CDR3 loop is CASSPTEYTGELFF. As DNA, the CDR3 is TGTGCCAGCTCACCGACGGAGTACACCGGGGAGCTGTTTTTT. Looking up the rest from reference TRBV18 and TRBJ2-2 gives the full variable domain: NAGVMQNPRHLVRRRGQEARLRCSPMKGHSHVYWYRQLPEEGLKFMVYLQKENIIDESGMPKERFSAEFPKEGPSILRIQQVVRGDSAAYFCASSPTEYTGELFFGEGSRLTVL.

The chain joins TRBV7-9 to TRBJ1-2; the D is unclear. Germline V gene data show CDR1 as SEHNR and CDR2 as FQNEAQ (reference sequence). V was cut by 4 bases and J by 4 bases, with 16 bases left in between. The CDR3 has 15 amino acids. This CDR3 is CASSSHSGPGYGYTF. The CDR3 DNA is TGTGCCAGCAGCTCCCATAGTGGGCCTGGCTATGGCTACACCTTC.

The V gene is TRBV18, the J gene TRBJ2-7; 14 nucleotides line up with TRBD2. V lost 3 bases, J lost 5 bases, and 6 bases stayed unmatched. Germline V CDR1 and CDR2: KGHSH, LQKENI. This CDR3 is built from 16 residues. CDR3 sequence (DNA): TGTGCCAGCTCACCCCCCGGGACTAGCGGGAGTAACGAGCAGTACTTC. It yields the protein CASSPPGTSGSNEQYF.

Regarding this clone: This CDR3 is also generated by other DNA sequences in the sample. The chain carries TRBV21-1 and TRBJ2-1; the tabulated D call, TRBD1, remains unverified against the DNA. TRBV21-1 has pseudogene status. CDR3 length: 16 amino acids. The CDR3 spells CASSKVGTGPYNEQFF. The CDR3 bases are TGTGCCAGCAGCAAAGTAGGGACAGGGCCTTACAATGAGCAGTTCTTC.

This clone turned up a few times. The V call is TRBV2, the J call TRBJ1-1; D is perhaps TRBD1 (5 bases). CDR1 and CDR2 (germline): SNHLY, FYNNEI. Between the trimmed V and J ends, which lost 6 bases and 0 bases, there was a span of 11 bases. The CDR3 contains 14 residues. CDR3 bases: TGTGCCAGCAGAAAGACAGTACTGAACACTGAAGCTTTCTTT. Its translation is CASRKTVLNTEAFF.

This clone was counted only a few times. In nucleotides, the CDR3 is TGCGCCAGCAGCCAAATGAGGGTTGGGACAGATACGCAGTATTTT. This gives the protein CASSQMRVGTDTQYF. This sequence joins TRBV4-3 and TRBJ2-3, with a possible D match to TRBD2 (5 bases). V lost 2 bases and J lost 3, with 12 bases in between. The CDR3 is made up of 15 amino acids. Germline CDR1 is LGHNA and CDR2 is YSLEER.

V gene TRBV4-2 combines with J gene TRBJ1-1; TRBD1 might be the D (5 bases). Germline CDR1 reads LGHNA; CDR2 reads YNFKEQ. The CDR3 spans 14 residues. V lost 3 bases to trimming and J lost 1 base, with 9 bases between them. The DNA for the CDR3 is TGTGCCAGCAGCCAGGTACAGGAGAACACTGAAGCTTTCTTT. The encoded protein is CASSQVQENTEAFF.

The chain recombines TRBV19 with TRBJ2-1, with D unclear. This CDR3 is 15 amino acids long. Germline V gene data show CDR1 as LNHDA and CDR2 as SQIVND (reference sequence). Trimming pared 4 bases from V and 1 base from J, leaving 11 bases between. The CDR3 DNA is TGTGCCAGTAGTACCCCCTCGGAGTCCTACAATGAGCAGTTCTTC. Residues: CASSTPSESYNEQFF.

Only a few counts were recorded for this clone. The chain combines TRBV7-2 with TRBJ2-5, with 9 bases matching TRBD2. V lost 5 bases, J lost 3 bases, and 16 bases stayed unmatched. Germline lookup yields CDR1 SGHTA and CDR2 FQGNSA. The CDR3 covers 18 residues. The CDR3 protein is CASSEDRREGLIKETQYF. The DNA of the CDR3 is TGTGCCAGCAGCGAAGATAGGCGGGAGGGACTAATAAAAGAGACCCAGTACTTC.

The gene calls are TRBV5-4 and TRBJ2-1; D is unresolved. CDR3 length: 14 residues. Trimming took 0 bases from V and 12 from J, leaving 16 bases between them. CDR1 and CDR2 (germline): SGHNT, YYREEE (reference sequence). This CDR3 reads CASSLGYVAPRQFF. For the CDR3, the DNA is TGTGCCAGCAGCTTGGGATACGTAGCCCCACGGCAGTTCTTC.

The chain uses TRBV5-1 and TRBJ2-7, with D possibly being TRBD1 (6 bases). Germline CDR1 is SGHRS and CDR2 is YFSETQ. This CDR3 region has 13 residues. Trimming left V 4 bases short and J 5 bases short, with 13 bases between. For the CDR3, the DNA is TGCGCCAGCAGCCCCGCCAGGGGCAACGAGCAGTACTTC. The encoded protein is CASSPARGNEQYF.

As concerns this clone: The same CDR3 is also encoded by other DNA sequences in this sample. J is TRBJ2-1 and V is TRBV25-1; TRBD1 aligns across 7 bases. CDR3 length equals 13 residues. Germline loops: CDR1 MGHDK, CDR2 SYGVNS. V lost 7 bases and J lost 7; bases outside the gene matches: 7. CDR3: CASTLAGGNEQFF. Written as DNA, the CDR3 is TGTGCCAGCACCCTTGCAGGGGGAAATGAGCAGTTCTTC.

This clone was recorded a few times. Other DNA sequences in the same sample also yield this CDR3. The V and J genes are TRBV4-3 and TRBJ1-1; D gene ambiguous. V shed 2 bases and J shed 3 bases, with 7 bases lying between them. This CDR3 has 13 amino acids. Germline values: CDR1 LGHNA, CDR2 YSLEER. The CDR3: CASSQQGDTEAFF. Written as DNA, the CDR3 is TGCGCCAGCAGCCAACAAGGCGACACTGAAGCTTTCTTT.

This clone showed up just a few times. The V gene is TRBV15, the J gene TRBJ2-3; no clear D. The CDR3 consists of 13 residues. CDR1 and CDR2 from the germline V gene are LNHNV and YYDKDF (reference sequence). The germline V and J ends were trimmed by 8 bases and 2 bases, with 11 bases remaining between them. For the CDR3, the DNA is TGTGCCACCGCGACTTACGCCACAGATACGCAGTATTTT. Protein sequence: CATATYATDTQYF.

This clone has a handful of counts. The chain combines TRBV28 with TRBJ1-5, with D maybe TRBD1 (5 bases). The ends were cut back, 6 bases at V and 2 bases at J, with 11 bases in the middle. The CDR3 is made up of 14 amino acids. Per germline, CDR1 MDHEN and CDR2 SYDVKM. CDR3 bases: TGTGCCAGCAGACGGGGAGGGGGCAATCAGCCCCAGCATTTT. Translation: CASRRGGGNQPQHF.

The chain joins TRBV19 to TRBJ1-2; TRBD1 aligns across 9 bases. Germline CDR1 LNHDA, CDR2 SQIVND (reference sequence). Trimming took 5 bases from V and 4 from J; bases not matched to a gene: 8. The CDR3 extends over 15 amino acids. DNA of the CDR3: TGTGCCAGTAGTCAGGGACAGGGTTCGATCTATGGCTACACCTTC. This encodes CASSQGQGSIYGYTF.

J is TRBJ2-1 and V is TRBV5-4; 9 nucleotides match TRBD2. There are 20 residues in the CDR3. Germline trimming cut 4 bases from V and 0 bases from J; bases unmatched to any gene: 17. Germline V gene data show CDR1 as SGHNT and CDR2 as YYREEE (reference sequence). The CDR3 sequence is CASSPWPISGRRSSYNEQFF. The CDR3 DNA is TGTGCCAGCAGCCCCTGGCCGATTAGCGGGAGAAGGAGCTCCTACAATGAGCAGTTCTTC.

This chain connects TRBV7-2 to TRBJ1-2; 12 positions agree with TRBD1. V shed 3 bases, J shed 8 bases, and the junction held 13 bases outside the gene matches. Germline CDR1 and CDR2: SGHTA and FQGNSA. This CDR3 spans 17 amino acids. CDR3 sequence (DNA): TGTGCCAGCAGCTTCCGGCGCCCGGGACAGGGGGCGAGGGGCTACACCTTC. Translated, it gives CASSFRRPGQGARGYTF.